This T cell receptor (beta chain) was recovered during a study of T-cell reconstitution after alpha-beta-depleted transplantation in children. This clonotype was seen many times. A TCRbeta library incorporating unique molecular identifiers was prepared. Each CDR3 protein gets one entry after TCRdb re-called the PCR reads with MiXCR. The sample lists about 510,000 distinct CDR3 sequences, about 10% seen once, with 13% to 15% in the top ten. This clonotype was obtained from a female patient between 2 and 15 years old who had a stem cell transplant for aplastic anemia, so the T cells may come from the graft donor. The sequences come from PBMCs, mostly from graft donor cells, collected 180 days after TCRalphabeta/CD19-depleted stem cell transplant.

The CDR3 reads CASSLVLGDTQYF. The CDR3, as DNA: TGCGCCAGCAGCTTGGTCTTGGGGGATACGCAGTATTTT. The chain links TRBV5-1 to TRBJ2-3; D not certain. Trimming removed 0 bases at V and 6 bases at J, with 8 bases between. The length of the CDR3 is 13 residues. Germline V gene sequence: CDR1 SGHRS, CDR2 YFSETQ.